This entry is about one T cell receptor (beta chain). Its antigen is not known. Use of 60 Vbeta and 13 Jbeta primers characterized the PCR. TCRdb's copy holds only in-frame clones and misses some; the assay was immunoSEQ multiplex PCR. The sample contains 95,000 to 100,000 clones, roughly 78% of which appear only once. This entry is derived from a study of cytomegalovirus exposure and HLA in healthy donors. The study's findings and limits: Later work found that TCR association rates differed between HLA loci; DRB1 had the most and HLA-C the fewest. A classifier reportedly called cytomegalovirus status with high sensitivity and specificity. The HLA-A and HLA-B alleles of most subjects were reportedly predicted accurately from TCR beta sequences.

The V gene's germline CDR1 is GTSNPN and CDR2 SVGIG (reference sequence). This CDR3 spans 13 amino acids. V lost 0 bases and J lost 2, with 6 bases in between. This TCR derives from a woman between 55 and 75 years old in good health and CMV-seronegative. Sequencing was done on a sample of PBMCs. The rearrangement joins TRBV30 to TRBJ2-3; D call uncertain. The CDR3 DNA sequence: TGTGCCTGGAGTGTTCATTCCACAGATACGCAGTATTTT. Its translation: CAWSVHSTDTQYF.